This entry features one T cell receptor beta chain sequence. The data were obtained in a study of blood T cell repertoires in COVID-19. Trimming pared 0 bases from V and 4 bases from J, leaving 4 bases between. Germline V gives CDR1 LGHNA, CDR2 YSLEER. The CDR3 has 13 residues. TCRdb's copy holds only in-frame clones and misses some; the assay was immunoSEQ multiplex PCR. Here the sample spans 10,000 to 15,000 clones, approximately 85% being singletons. The sample comprised peripheral blood. The clonotype comes from a human donor in a cohort sampled during active COVID-19. The chain joins TRBV4-3 to TRBJ1-5; D call uncertain. For the CDR3, the DNA is TGCGCCAGCAGCCAAGATAATAATCAGCCCCAGCATTTT. It specifies CASSQDNNQPQHF.